This T cell receptor beta chain was recovered during a study of shared clonotypes between healthy human individuals. Broader study findings: Relative to their counterparts shared across all four donors, non-shared clonotypes exhibited diminished generation probabilities.

Sequencing was performed with immunoSEQ multiplex PCR; in TCRdb, only in-frame clones are kept and a portion is missing. The data contain 2 million to 3 million clones, roughly 93% of them seen just once; the ten biggest clones take up approximately 0.37%. Concerning this clone: Its antigen remains unidentified.

The V segment lost 2 bases and the J segment 2 bases; nucleotides outside the gene matches: 3. Germline loops: CDR1 MNHNY, CDR2 SVGAGI (reference sequence). The CDR3 runs 15 residues. The material sequenced was naive CD4+ T cells from PBMCs. Subset given: CD45RA+ positively selected. This sequence was found in a man aged 18-30 years in good health. Some clones in this sample may be carry-over from other donors' samples. This chain connects TRBV6-6 to TRBJ1-2; 9 bases align to TRBD1. The CDR3 DNA follows: TGTGCCAGCAGTTACGCGGGACAGGGCAACTATGGCTACACCTTC. It is translated as CASSYAGQGNYGYTF.